The entry that follows covers one TCR beta chain sequence. Libraries were prepared by immunoSEQ multiplex PCR; TCRdb keeps only in-frame clonotypes and omits some of them. The sample gives roughly 40,000 clones, about 90% of which show up once; roughly 0.9% is in the top ten. The record originates from a study of T cell changes during pregnancy in multiple sclerosis. Per the germline V gene, CDR1 is SNHLY and CDR2 is FYNNEI. Trimming shortened V by 6 bases and J by 1 base, and 10 bases separated the two germline ends. CDR3 length: 14 amino acids. Sequencing used CD4+ T cells from peripheral blood mononuclear cells, obtained after pregnancy. This TCR was recovered from a female donor with multiple sclerosis, enrolled in a pregnancy study. V usage is TRBV2 and J usage is TRBJ1-3; possible D gene TRBD1, 5 bases. The CDR3 region is CASRETESGNTIYF. DNA for the CDR3: TGTGCCAGCAGGGAGACAGAGTCTGGAAACACCATATATTTT.